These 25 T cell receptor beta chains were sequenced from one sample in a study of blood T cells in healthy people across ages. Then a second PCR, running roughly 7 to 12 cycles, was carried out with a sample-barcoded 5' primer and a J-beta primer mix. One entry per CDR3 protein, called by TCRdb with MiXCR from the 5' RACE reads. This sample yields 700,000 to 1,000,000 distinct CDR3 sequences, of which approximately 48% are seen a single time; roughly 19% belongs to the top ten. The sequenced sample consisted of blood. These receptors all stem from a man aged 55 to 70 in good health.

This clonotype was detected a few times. The CDR3 loop is CASSRSGLAGYNEQFF. CDR3 coding DNA: TGCGCCAGCAGCCGATCGGGACTAGCGGGGTACAATGAGCAGTTCTTC. This sequence joins TRBV4-1 and TRBJ2-1, with 13 bases that match TRBD2. Germline CDR1 is MGHRA and CDR2 is YSYEKL. V lost 4 bases to trimming and J lost 4 bases; unmatched junction nucleotides: 4. The CDR3 has 16 amino acids.

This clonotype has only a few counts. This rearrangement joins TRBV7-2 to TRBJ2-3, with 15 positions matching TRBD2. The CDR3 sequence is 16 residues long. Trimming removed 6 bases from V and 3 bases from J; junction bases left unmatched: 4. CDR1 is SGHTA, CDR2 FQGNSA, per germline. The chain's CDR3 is CASRRTSGGVTDTQYF. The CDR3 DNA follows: TGTGCCAGCAGGCGGACTAGCGGGGGGGTAACAGATACGCAGTATTTT.

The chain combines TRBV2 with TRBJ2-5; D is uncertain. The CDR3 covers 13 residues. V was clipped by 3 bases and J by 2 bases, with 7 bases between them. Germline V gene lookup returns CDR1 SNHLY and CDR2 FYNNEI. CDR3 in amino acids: CASSDGQQETQYF. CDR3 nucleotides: TGTGCCAGCAGTGATGGTCAGCAAGAGACCCAGTACTTC.

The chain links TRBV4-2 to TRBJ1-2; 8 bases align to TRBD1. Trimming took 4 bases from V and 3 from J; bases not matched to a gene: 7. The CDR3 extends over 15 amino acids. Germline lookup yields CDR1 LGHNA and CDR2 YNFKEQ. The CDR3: CASSPRQGSDYGYTF. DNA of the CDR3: TGTGCCAGCAGCCCGCGACAGGGGAGTGACTATGGCTACACCTTC.

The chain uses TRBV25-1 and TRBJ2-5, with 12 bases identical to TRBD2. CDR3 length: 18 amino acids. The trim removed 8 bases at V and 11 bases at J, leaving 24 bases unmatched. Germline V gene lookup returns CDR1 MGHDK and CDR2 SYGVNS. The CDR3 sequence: CASESEWPSGGAADEQYF. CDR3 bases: TGTGCCAGCGAAAGTGAATGGCCTAGCGGGGGGGCAGCGGATGAGCAGTACTTC.

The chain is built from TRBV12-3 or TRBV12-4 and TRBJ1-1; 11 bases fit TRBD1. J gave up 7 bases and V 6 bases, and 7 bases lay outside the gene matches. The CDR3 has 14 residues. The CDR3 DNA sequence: TGTGCCAGCAGACGGACAGGGGGCGGGAATGAAGCTTTCTTT. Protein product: CASRRTGGGNEAFF.

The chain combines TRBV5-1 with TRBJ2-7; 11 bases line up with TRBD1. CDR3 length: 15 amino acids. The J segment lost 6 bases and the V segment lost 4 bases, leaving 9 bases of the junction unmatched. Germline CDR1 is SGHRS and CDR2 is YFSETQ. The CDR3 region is CASSDIRTGGSEQYF. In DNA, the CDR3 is TGCGCCAGCAGCGACATAAGGACAGGGGGCAGCGAGCAGTACTTC.

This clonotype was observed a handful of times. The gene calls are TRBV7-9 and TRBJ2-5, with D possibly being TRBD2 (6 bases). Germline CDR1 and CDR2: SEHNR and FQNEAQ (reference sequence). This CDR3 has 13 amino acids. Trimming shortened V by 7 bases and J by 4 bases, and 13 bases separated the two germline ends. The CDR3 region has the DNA TGTGCCAGCAACCCCGCCGGGGGAGAGACCCAGTACTTC. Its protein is CASNPAGGETQYF.

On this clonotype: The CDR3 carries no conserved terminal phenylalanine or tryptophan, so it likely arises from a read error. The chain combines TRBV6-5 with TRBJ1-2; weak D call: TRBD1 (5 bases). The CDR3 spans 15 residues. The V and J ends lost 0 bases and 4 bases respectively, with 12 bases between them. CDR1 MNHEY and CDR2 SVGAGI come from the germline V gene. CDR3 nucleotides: TGTGCCAGCAGTTACTCGGGACGAAGGGGCTATGGCTACACCTTA. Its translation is CASSYSGRRGYGYTL.

The CDR3 sequence: CASSTSGQSYEQYF. For the CDR3, the DNA is TGTGCCAGCAGCACCTCGGGACAGTCCTACGAGCAGTACTTC. The chain carries TRBV9 and TRBJ2-7; 7 positions agree with TRBD1. Trimming cost V 4 bases and J 1 base; bases outside gene matches: 5. The CDR3 is 14 amino acids. Germline values: CDR1 SGDLS, CDR2 YYNGEE. Full variable domain (missing parts from reference TRBV9 and TRBJ2-7): DSGVTQTPKHLITATGQRVTLRCSPRSGDLSVYWYQQSLDQGLQFLIQYYNGEERAKGNILERFSAQQFPDLHSELNLSSLELGDSALYFCASSTSGQSYEQYFGPGTRLTVT.

This CDR3 reads CASSAGGTQGNNEQFF. The DNA of the CDR3 is TGTGCCAGCAGCGCCGGCGGAACTCAGGGGAACAATGAGCAGTTCTTC. The V call is TRBV9, the J call TRBJ2-1; possible D gene TRBD1, 6 bases. Germline CDR1 reads SGDLS; CDR2 reads YYNGEE. CDR3 length equals 16 residues. The V end was cut by 3 bases, the J end by 5 bases, with 18 bases between.

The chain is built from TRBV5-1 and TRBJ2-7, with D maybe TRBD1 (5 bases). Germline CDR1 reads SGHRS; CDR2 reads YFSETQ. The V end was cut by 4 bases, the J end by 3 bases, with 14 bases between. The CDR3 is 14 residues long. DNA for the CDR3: TGCGCCAGCAGCCTAGTAGGGGATCTCTACGAGCAGTACTTC. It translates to CASSLVGDLYEQYF. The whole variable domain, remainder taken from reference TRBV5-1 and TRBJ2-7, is KAGVTQTPRYLIKTRGQQVTLSCSPISGHRSVSWYQQTPGQGLQFLFEYFSETQRNKGNFPGRFSGRQFSNSRSEMNVSTLELGDSALYLCASSLVGDLYEQYFGPGTRLTVT.

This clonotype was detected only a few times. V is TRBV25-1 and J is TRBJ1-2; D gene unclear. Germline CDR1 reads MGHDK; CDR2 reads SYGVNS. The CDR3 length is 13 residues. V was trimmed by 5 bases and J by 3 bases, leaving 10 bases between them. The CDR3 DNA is TGTGCCAGCAGTCGTTACAGAGACTATGGCTACACCTTC. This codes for CASSRYRDYGYTF.

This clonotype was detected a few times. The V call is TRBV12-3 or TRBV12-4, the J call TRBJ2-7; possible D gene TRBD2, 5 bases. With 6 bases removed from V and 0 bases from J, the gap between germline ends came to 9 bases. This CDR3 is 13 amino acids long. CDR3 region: CASRSGSSYEQYF. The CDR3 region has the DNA TGTGCCAGCAGGTCGGGGAGCTCCTACGAGCAGTACTTC.

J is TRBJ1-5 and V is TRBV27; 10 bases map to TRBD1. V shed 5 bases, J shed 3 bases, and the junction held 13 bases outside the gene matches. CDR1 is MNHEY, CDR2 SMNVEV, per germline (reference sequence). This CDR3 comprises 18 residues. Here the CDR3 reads CASSPVRGTGVNNQPQHF. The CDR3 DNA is TGTGCCAGCAGTCCGGTCCGTGGGACAGGGGTTAACAATCAGCCCCAGCATTTT.

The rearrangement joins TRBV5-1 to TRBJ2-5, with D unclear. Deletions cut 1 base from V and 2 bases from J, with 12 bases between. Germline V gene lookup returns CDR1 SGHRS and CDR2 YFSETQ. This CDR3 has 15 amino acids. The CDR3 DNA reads TGCGCCAGCAGCTTGCGGCTAGGAGATCAAGAGACCCAGTACTTC. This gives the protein CASSLRLGDQETQYF. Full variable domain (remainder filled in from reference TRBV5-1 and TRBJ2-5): KAGVTQTPRYLIKTRGQQVTLSCSPISGHRSVSWYQQTPGQGLQFLFEYFSETQRNKGNFPGRFSGRQFSNSRSEMNVSTLELGDSALYLCASSLRLGDQETQYFGPGTRLLVL.

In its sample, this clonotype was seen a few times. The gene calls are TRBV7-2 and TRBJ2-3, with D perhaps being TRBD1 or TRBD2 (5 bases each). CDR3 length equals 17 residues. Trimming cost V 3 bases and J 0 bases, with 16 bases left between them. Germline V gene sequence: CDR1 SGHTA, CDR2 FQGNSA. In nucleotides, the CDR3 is TGTGCCAGCAGCTTCGTGCCGGGGCCTTTGAGCACAGATACGCAGTATTTT. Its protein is CASSFVPGPLSTDTQYF.

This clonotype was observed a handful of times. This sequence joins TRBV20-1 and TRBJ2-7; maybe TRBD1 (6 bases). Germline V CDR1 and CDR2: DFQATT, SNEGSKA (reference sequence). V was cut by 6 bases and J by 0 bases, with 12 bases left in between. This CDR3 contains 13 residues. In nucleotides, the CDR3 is TGCAGTGCCCGTTGGGGGCTCTCCTACGAGCAGTACTTC. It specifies CSARWGLSYEQYF.

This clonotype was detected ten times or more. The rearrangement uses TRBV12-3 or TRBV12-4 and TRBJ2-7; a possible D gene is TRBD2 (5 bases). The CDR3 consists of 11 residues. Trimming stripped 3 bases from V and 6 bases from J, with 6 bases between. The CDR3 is CASSFGVEQYF. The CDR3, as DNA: TGTGCCAGCAGTTTCGGGGTCGAGCAGTACTTC.

The CDR3 bases are TGTGCCAGCAGCACTACAGCCGGGACTAGACCAGATACGCAGTATTTT. Its protein product is CASSTTAGTRPDTQYF. V gene TRBV7-8 combines with J gene TRBJ2-3, with 8 bases fitting TRBD2. CDR3 length: 16 residues. V was clipped by 5 bases and J by 4 bases; unmatched bases: 11. The germline gives CDR1 SGHVS, CDR2 FQNEAQ.

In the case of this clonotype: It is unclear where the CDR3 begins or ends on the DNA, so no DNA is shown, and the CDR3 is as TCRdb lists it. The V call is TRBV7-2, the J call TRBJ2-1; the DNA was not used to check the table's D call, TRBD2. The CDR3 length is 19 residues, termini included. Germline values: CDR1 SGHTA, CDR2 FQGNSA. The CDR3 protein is CASSLGRKVAGGSYNEKFF.

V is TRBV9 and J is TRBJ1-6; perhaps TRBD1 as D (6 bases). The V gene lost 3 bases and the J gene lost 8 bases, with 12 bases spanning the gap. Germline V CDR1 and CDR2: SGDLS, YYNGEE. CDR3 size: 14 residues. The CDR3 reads CASSEQGWDSPLHF. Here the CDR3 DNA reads TGTGCCAGCAGCGAACAGGGCTGGGATTCACCCCTCCACTTT.

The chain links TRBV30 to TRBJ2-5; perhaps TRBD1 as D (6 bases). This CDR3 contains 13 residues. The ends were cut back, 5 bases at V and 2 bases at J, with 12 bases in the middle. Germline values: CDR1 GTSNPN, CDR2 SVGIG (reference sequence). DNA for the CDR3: TGTGCCTGGGCTGCACAGGGTCAAGAGACCCAGTACTTC. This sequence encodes CAWAAQGQETQYF.

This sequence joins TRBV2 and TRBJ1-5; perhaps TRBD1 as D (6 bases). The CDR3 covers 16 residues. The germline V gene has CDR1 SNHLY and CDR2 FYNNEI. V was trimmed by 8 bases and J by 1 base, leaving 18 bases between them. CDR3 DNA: TGTGCCAGCGGGTTACAGGGAGGCACGAGCAATCAGCCCCAGCATTTT. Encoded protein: CASGLQGGTSNQPQHF. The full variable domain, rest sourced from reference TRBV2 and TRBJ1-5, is EPEVTQTPSHQVTQMGQEVILRCVPISNHLYFYWYRQILGQKVEFLVSFYNNEISEKSEIFDDQFSVERPDGSNFTLKIRSTKLEDSAMYFCASGLQGGTSNQPQHFGDGTRLSIL.

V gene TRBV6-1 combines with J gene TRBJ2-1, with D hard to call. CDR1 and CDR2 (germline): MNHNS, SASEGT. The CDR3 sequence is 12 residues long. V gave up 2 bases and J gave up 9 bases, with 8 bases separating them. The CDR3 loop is CASSEQVSEQFF. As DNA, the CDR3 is TGTGCCAGCAGTGAACAGGTCTCTGAGCAGTTCTTC.